These 18 T cell receptor beta chains share one sample of origin, sequenced in a study of beta chain features in type 1 diabetes (dated by TCRdb to between 2017 and 2018). Receptor amplification or capture employed the immunoSEQ multiplex PCR assay. The entire amount of isolated RNA was reverse transcribed using the High Capacity cDNA Reverse Transcription Kit, so the sequenced TCRB transcripts were expressed ones. The immuneACCESS repertoire file appears here via TCRdb, limited to in-frame rearrangements. These files lack a portion of the clones; in checked studies, under half of the deficit traces to unresolved V genes, and the cause of the others is not known. This sample gives 130,000 to 150,000 clones in total; roughly a tenth of them show up just once. The ten largest clones represent around 0.63% of the sample. The sample was central memory CD4+ T cells from blood. The receptors originated from a man younger than 30 in good health.

This chain uses TRBV18 with TRBJ1-2; D might be TRBD1 (5 bases). V was cut by 2 bases and J by 4 bases, with 14 bases left in between. CDR1 and CDR2 (germline): KGHSH, LQKENI. This CDR3 spans 15 amino acids. DNA of the CDR3: TGTGCCAGCTCACCATCGGGCAGGGAGGGCTATGGCTACACCTTC. Amino acids: CASSPSGREGYGYTF.

The chain has TRBV5-4 and TRBJ2-2, with TRBD1 matching over 11 bases. CDR1 and CDR2 from the germline V gene are SGHNT and YYREEE (reference sequence). J gave up 6 bases and V 4 bases, and 5 bases lay outside the gene matches. The CDR3 is 15 residues long. The chain's CDR3 is CASSPDRGLPGELFF. CDR3 nucleotides: TGTGCCAGCAGCCCGGACAGGGGGCTACCCGGGGAGCTGTTTTTT.

This rearrangement joins TRBV7-2 to TRBJ2-3; D perhaps matches TRBD2 (6 bases). Between the trimmed V and J ends, which lost 5 bases and 5 bases, there was a span of 8 bases. CDR1 and CDR2 (germline): SGHTA, FQGNSA. This CDR3 comprises 12 residues. CDR3 residues: CASSPAGDTQYF. The CDR3 nucleotides read TGTGCCAGCAGCCCAGCGGGAGATACGCAGTATTTT.

V usage is TRBV6-5 and J usage is TRBJ1-1; D not certain. The CDR3 contains 13 residues. Trimming took off 7 bases at V and 5 bases at J, with 14 bases between the two ends. Per germline, CDR1 MNHEY and CDR2 SVGAGI. CDR3 sequence reads: CASMFLSGTEAFF. The CDR3 coding sequence is TGTGCCAGCATGTTTCTGTCGGGGACTGAAGCTTTCTTT.

This clone was seen a few times. The genes are TRBV19 and TRBJ2-4; 9 bases are a match to TRBD2. CDR3 size: 14 residues. The trim removed 10 bases at V and 1 base at J, leaving 5 bases unmatched. CDR1 is LNHDA, CDR2 SQIVND, per germline (reference sequence). The CDR3 sequence is CATSSGDAKNIQYF. The CDR3 DNA follows: TGTGCCACGTCTAGCGGGGACGCCAAAAACATTCAGTACTTC.

The chain has TRBV4-3 and TRBJ1-2, with no clear D. The CDR3 length is 15 residues. With 0 bases removed from V and 4 bases from J, the gap between germline ends came to 12 bases. Germline V gene sequence: CDR1 LGHNA, CDR2 YSLEER. The DNA of the CDR3 is TGCGCCAGCAGCCAAGATTTCCTACCAATCTATGGCTACACCTTC. Translating it yields CASSQDFLPIYGYTF.

This clone was found a few times. This rearrangement joins TRBV30 to TRBJ1-2; 9 bases fit TRBD1. Germline V CDR1 and CDR2: GTSNPN, SVGIG (reference sequence). This CDR3 has 13 amino acids. V lost 0 bases, J lost 6 bases, and 2 bases stayed unmatched. CDR3 in DNA: TGTGCCTGGAGTGTAGGGACAGGGAATGGCTACACCTTC. Amino acid sequence: CAWSVGTGNGYTF.

This clone has a handful of counts. The chain carries TRBV20-1 and TRBJ2-7, with D tentatively TRBD2 (5 bases). Germline V gene data show CDR1 as DFQATT and CDR2 as SNEGSKA (reference sequence). The CDR3 consists of 11 residues. The CDR3 nucleotides are TGCAGCGACAAGGACTCCCTCAAGCAGTACTTC. It specifies CSDKDSLKQYF.

This clone was seen only a few times. V gene TRBV2 combines with J gene TRBJ2-3; 8 positions agree with TRBD1. V shed 7 bases and J 0 bases; nucleotides not matched to a gene: 6. There are 15 residues in the CDR3. The V gene's germline CDR1 is SNHLY and CDR2 FYNNEI. CDR3 residues: CASKDRGGSTDTQYF. CDR3 DNA: TGTGCCAGCAAAGACAGGGGAGGTAGCACAGATACGCAGTATTTT.

This clone was seen a few times. The chain has TRBV4-3 and TRBJ2-2, with TRBD1 identical over 7 bases. The ends lost 3 bases at V and 7 bases at J; junction bases unmatched: 14. This CDR3 is 17 amino acids long. Germline loops: CDR1 LGHNA, CDR2 YSLEER. CDR3 DNA sequence: TGCGCCAGCAGCCAGAAGCTTCCTGACAGGGCGGGCGGGGAGCTGTTTTTT. The encoded protein is CASSQKLPDRAGGELFF.

The gene calls are TRBV7-3 and TRBJ2-3; 7 bases align to TRBD2. CDR1 and CDR2 from the germline V gene are SGHTA and FQGTGA. V lost 1 base and J lost 0; bases outside the gene matches: 4. The CDR3 length is 16 residues. This CDR3 is CASSLIRGGSTDTQYF. In DNA, the CDR3 is TGTGCCAGCAGCTTAATCCGCGGGGGAAGCACAGATACGCAGTATTTT. The full variable domain, its missing parts supplied by reference TRBV7-3 and TRBJ2-3, is GAGVSQTPSNKVTEKGKYVELRCDPISGHTALYWYRQSLGQGPEFLIYFQGTGAADDSGLPNDRFFAVRPEGSVSTLKIQRTERGDSAVYLCASSLIRGGSTDTQYFGPGTRLTVL.

This clone showed up just a few times. As DNA, the CDR3 is TGTGCCAGCAGCCAAGTGATGCGGCAAGAGACCCAGTACTTC. It translates to CASSQVMRQETQYF. The chain combines TRBV4-2 with TRBJ2-5, with D hard to call. The germline CDR1 and CDR2 sequences are LGHNA and YNFKEQ. This CDR3 comprises 14 residues. Deletions cut 1 base from V and 2 bases from J, with 8 bases between.

CDR3 sequence: CATSRLGTATNEKLFF. The CDR3 bases are TGTGCCACCAGCAGGCTCGGCACAGCTACTAATGAAAAACTGTTTTTT. This chain joins TRBV15 and TRBJ1-4, with D hard to call. From germline, CDR1 is LNHNV and CDR2 YYDKDF (reference sequence). Trimming left V 3 bases short and J 2 bases short, with 13 bases between. This CDR3 has 16 residues.

Ten or more counts support this clone. The chain combines TRBV5-4 with TRBJ1-2, with D maybe TRBD1 (5 bases). Germline CDR1 SGHNT, CDR2 YYREEE (reference sequence). V lost 0 bases to trimming and J lost 2 bases, with 5 bases between them. The CDR3 is made up of 13 amino acids. CDR3 nucleotide sequence: TGTGCCAGCAGCTTGGAGGGGAACTATGGCTACACCTTC. Its translation is CASSLEGNYGYTF.

The rearrangement joins TRBV10-3 to TRBJ2-2, with TRBD2 identical over 7 bases. J gave up 3 bases and V 8 bases, and 0 bases lay outside the gene matches. This CDR3 comprises 12 residues. Germline V gene data show CDR1 as ENHRY and CDR2 as SYGVKD. The CDR3 nucleotides are TGTGCCATCGGGGGGGACACCGGGGAGCTGTTTTTT. Translating it yields CAIGGDTGELFF.

This chain links TRBV4-3 with TRBJ2-1; possibly TRBD2 for D (5 bases). The CDR3 consists of 14 residues. With 4 bases removed from V and 5 bases from J, the gap between germline ends came to 12 bases. Germline values: CDR1 LGHNA, CDR2 YSLEER. The CDR3 spells CASSLLGRNNEQFF. The CDR3 DNA reads as TGCGCCAGCAGCCTACTAGGACGTAACAATGAGCAGTTCTTC.

The CDR3 sequence: CASSSTGTGSYEQYF. In DNA form, the CDR3 reads TGTGCCAGCAGTTCTACCGGGACAGGGTCCTACGAGCAGTACTTC. The chain has TRBV28 and TRBJ2-7; 9 positions agree with TRBD1. CDR3 size: 15 residues. V lost 4 bases to trimming and J lost 1 base; unmatched junction nucleotides: 5. Per the germline V gene, CDR1 is MDHEN and CDR2 is SYDVKM.

There are many counts of this clone. The V and J genes are TRBV18 and TRBJ2-7, with 7 bases lining up with TRBD1. Looked up from germline, CDR1 is KGHSH and CDR2 is LQKENI. This CDR3 spans 13 amino acids. V gave up 4 bases and J gave up 6 bases; unmatched junction bases: 6. Here the CDR3 reads CASSLGQVSEQYF. As DNA, the CDR3 is TGTGCCAGCTCACTTGGACAGGTCTCCGAGCAGTACTTC.